This TCR beta chain was recovered during a study of T cells in Graves' hyperthyroidism and ophthalmopathy (dated by TCRdb to between 2019 and 2020). For the wider study: Peripheral blood was sampled at the time of initial diagnosis, prior to any treatment. To identify distinguishing TCR V-J signatures, a discovery cohort of 100 patients was used, comprising some 45 with Graves' ophthalmopathy and 57 with stable Graves' hyperthyroidism. Whether ophthalmopathy could be predicted prospectively was tested in an independent validation cohort made up of 18 to 20 hyperthyroidism patients plus 17 patients who later progressed to ophthalmopathy. The approximately 90 discovery patients were randomly split 7:3 into training and test sets. Thyroid tissue and blood T-cell repertoires from six Graves' hyperthyroidism patients were also compared in the study. Once sampling was done, hyperthyroidism patients were given methimazole at a starting dose of 30 mg daily, whereas ophthalmopathy patients were given high-dose intravenous methylprednisolone. TCR Vbeta CDR3 sequencing of 120 to 150 peripheral blood samples (roughly 41 ophthalmopathy, roughly 72 hyperthyroidism and around 17 progressor patients) is reported in the paper.

Trimming at the junction amounts to 0 bases on V and 4 bases on J, and the germline ends lie 8 bases apart. The cysteine opens and the phenylalanine closes a CDR3 of 14 amino acids. CDR3 DNA is the only sequence kept; it has 42 bases, read in frame from the first base. The germline V gene (reference sequence) provides CDR1 LGHDT and CDR2 YNNKEL. The TCR beta CDR3 regions were amplified from the RNA transcripts. The TCR CDR3 was subjected to a first round of RT-PCR using the HTBI primer set and the Qiagen OneStep RT-PCR kit. The libraries were constructed in a second round of multiplex PCR and then size-selected and purified. Sequencing of the libraries was done on an Illumina HiSeq2000 using paired-end 100 bp reads. The authors processed their data as follows. SOAPnuke was used to process the raw data, removing reads that contained adapters or uncalled bases, had a mean Phred below 15, or lacked an exact match to the constant primer or identifier. High-quality paired reads were merged using COPE v1.2.5, and each unique nucleotide sequence was defined as a clonotype. Clonotypes were aligned to IMGT TRBV, TRBD and TRBJ reference segments using MiTCR v1.1. Analysis was restricted to V-J combinations with a frequency above 0.0001, which covered over 98% of repertoires. The TCS score was defined as F50 (clonal expansion) divided by E x V (chaos), with BLOSUM62-based TCRdist calculated between CDR3 peptides within each V-J. Welch's t-statistics and random forest reduced 514 V-J features to about 13, which were used in a naive Bayes classifier (R e1071). The raw public data were reprocessed by TCRdb itself: fastp quality trimming at Q25, MiXCR clonotype calling, in-frame beta chains only. Rows with one shared CDR3 protein collapse into an entry with the most common genes and DNA. The V and J calls reflect TCRdb's pipeline rather than the authors' work. This sample is represented by roughly 500,000 distinct CDR3 sequences; 22% of them were singletons. Of the sample, 45% to 55% falls within the top ten clones.

Paper-wide results and their limitations: During validation, the model predicted progression to ophthalmopathy a median of around six months ahead of onset, with roughly 65% sensitivity and 72% to 80% specificity. Blood samples also contained most of the expanded thyroid clonotypes (frequency above 0.001), which suggests that blood repertoires may reflect thyroid immune responses. A model built on a 13 V-J signature distinguished ophthalmopathy from stable hyperthyroidism, reaching around 88% sensitivity and under 84% specificity in cross-validation and 80%/75% in testing. No statistical method was used to fix the sample size in advance, and group allocation was not hidden from the investigators.

In its sample, this clonotype was seen many times. Its antigen specificity is not known. No base-level quality is on record; no much larger clone is a single base apart. In the ophthalmopathy patients, disease was moderately to severely active, with a Clinical Activity Score of 3 or more, a NOSPECS grade of 4 or more, and a duration of less than 3 months. Patients with uncontrolled infections, other autoimmune diseases, pregnancy or lactation were excluded. Diagnoses relied on clinical symptoms, serum thyroxine and TRAb, thyroid ultrasound and orbital computed tomography. Ficoll-Paque density gradient centrifugation was used to isolate PBMCs from around 10 ml of fresh peripheral blood. Total RNA was extracted using Trizol reagent, and RNA quality was assessed on an Agilent 2100 Bioanalyzer.

The sequence derives from a woman in her sixties or seventies with Graves' ophthalmopathy. Sequenced material: blood. Recombination joined TRBV3-1 with TRBJ2-3, and the D gene may be TRBD1, 6 bases matching. The CDR3 region has the sequence CASSQDRGPDTQYF. The DNA sequence follows: TGTGCCAGCAGCCAAGACAGGGGCCCAGATACGCAGTATTTT.